The 8 T cell receptor beta chains given below trace back to one sample, sequenced in a study of blood T cell repertoires in COVID-19. Profiled with immunoSEQ multiplex PCR; TCRdb holds only in-frame clones, not every one. The table lists around 240,000 clones, approximately 80% of them singletons. Specimen: peripheral blood. These receptors came from an elderly woman with acute or convalescent COVID-19.

The chain carries TRBV21-1 and TRBJ1-5; the tabulated D call, TRBD1, remains unverified against the DNA. TRBV21-1 is assigned pseudogene status. The CDR3 has 14 residues. The CDR3 nucleotides read TGTGCCAGCAGAGGACAGGGGAGGGATCAGCCCCAGCATTTT. It is translated as CASRGQGRDQPQHF.

The rearrangement links TRBV18 to TRBJ1-2, with D possibly being TRBD1 (6 bases). This CDR3 region has 14 residues. Germline CDR1 KGHSH, CDR2 LQKENI. The ends were cut back, 5 bases at V and 1 base at J, with 11 bases in the middle. CDR3 region: CASSSGQSNYGYTF. The CDR3 DNA is TGTGCCAGCTCATCGGGACAAAGTAACTATGGCTACACCTTC.

The chain recombines TRBV29-1 with TRBJ1-2; D is unclear. Per the germline V gene, CDR1 is SQVTM and CDR2 is ANQGSEA. The V and J ends lost 2 bases and 6 bases respectively, with 13 bases between them. The CDR3 spans 13 residues. The CDR3 coding sequence is TGCAGCGTTGAAACAGCAGGTCGTAATGGCTACACCTTC. Residues: CSVETAGRNGYTF.

As to this clone: A much larger clone lies one base from this, so it may be a read error. The CDR3 region has the DNA TGTGCCAGCAGCTTGGGACAGGTTGAAGCTTTCTTT. Translated: CASSLGQVEAFF. This sequence joins TRBV7-8 and TRBJ1-1; 8 nucleotides match TRBD1. J was trimmed by 7 bases and V by 3 bases; bases with no gene match: 1. Germline assignment: CDR1 SGHVS and CDR2 FQNEAQ. The CDR3 spans 12 residues.

The chain combines TRBV23-1 with TRBJ1-2; 8 nucleotides agree with TRBD1. TRBV23-1 is annotated as an ORF whose role is uncertain. The junction had 13 bases not matched to a gene; V was cut back by 2 bases and J by 5 bases. CDR3 length: 17 amino acids. The CDR3 protein is CASSQSRGQAVYYGYTF. CDR3 in DNA: TGCGCCAGCAGTCAAAGTAGGGGACAGGCTGTCTATTATGGCTACACCTTC.

CDR3 DNA sequence: TGTGCCAGTAGTATCGGAGGATCGGCTGGTGAGCAGTTCTTC. Encoded protein: CASSIGGSAGEQFF. This chain links TRBV19 with TRBJ2-1; D possibly corresponds to TRBD2 (5 bases). The germline V gene encodes CDR1 LNHDA and CDR2 SQIVND (reference sequence). CDR3 length: 14 amino acids. V was shortened by 3 bases and J by 9 bases, with 15 bases between the two germline ends.

V gene TRBV9 combines with J gene TRBJ2-7; D might be TRBD1 (5 bases). The CDR3 length is 18 residues. V dropped 0 bases and J dropped 5 bases, with 24 bases sitting between them. From germline, CDR1 is SGDLS and CDR2 YYNGEE. The CDR3: CASSVGQKTARLGDEQYF. The CDR3 region has the DNA TGTGCCAGCAGCGTAGGACAGAAAACGGCCCGCCTTGGGGACGAGCAGTACTTC.

The chain uses TRBV18 and TRBJ2-1, with D possibly being TRBD2 (5 bases). Deletions cut 2 bases from V and 6 bases from J, with 11 bases between. The V gene's germline CDR1 is KGHSH and CDR2 LQKENI. This CDR3 spans 14 amino acids. In nucleotides, the CDR3 is TGTGCCAGCTCACCAGGAGGTAATCGCAATGAGCAGTTCTTC. Protein sequence: CASSPGGNRNEQFF.